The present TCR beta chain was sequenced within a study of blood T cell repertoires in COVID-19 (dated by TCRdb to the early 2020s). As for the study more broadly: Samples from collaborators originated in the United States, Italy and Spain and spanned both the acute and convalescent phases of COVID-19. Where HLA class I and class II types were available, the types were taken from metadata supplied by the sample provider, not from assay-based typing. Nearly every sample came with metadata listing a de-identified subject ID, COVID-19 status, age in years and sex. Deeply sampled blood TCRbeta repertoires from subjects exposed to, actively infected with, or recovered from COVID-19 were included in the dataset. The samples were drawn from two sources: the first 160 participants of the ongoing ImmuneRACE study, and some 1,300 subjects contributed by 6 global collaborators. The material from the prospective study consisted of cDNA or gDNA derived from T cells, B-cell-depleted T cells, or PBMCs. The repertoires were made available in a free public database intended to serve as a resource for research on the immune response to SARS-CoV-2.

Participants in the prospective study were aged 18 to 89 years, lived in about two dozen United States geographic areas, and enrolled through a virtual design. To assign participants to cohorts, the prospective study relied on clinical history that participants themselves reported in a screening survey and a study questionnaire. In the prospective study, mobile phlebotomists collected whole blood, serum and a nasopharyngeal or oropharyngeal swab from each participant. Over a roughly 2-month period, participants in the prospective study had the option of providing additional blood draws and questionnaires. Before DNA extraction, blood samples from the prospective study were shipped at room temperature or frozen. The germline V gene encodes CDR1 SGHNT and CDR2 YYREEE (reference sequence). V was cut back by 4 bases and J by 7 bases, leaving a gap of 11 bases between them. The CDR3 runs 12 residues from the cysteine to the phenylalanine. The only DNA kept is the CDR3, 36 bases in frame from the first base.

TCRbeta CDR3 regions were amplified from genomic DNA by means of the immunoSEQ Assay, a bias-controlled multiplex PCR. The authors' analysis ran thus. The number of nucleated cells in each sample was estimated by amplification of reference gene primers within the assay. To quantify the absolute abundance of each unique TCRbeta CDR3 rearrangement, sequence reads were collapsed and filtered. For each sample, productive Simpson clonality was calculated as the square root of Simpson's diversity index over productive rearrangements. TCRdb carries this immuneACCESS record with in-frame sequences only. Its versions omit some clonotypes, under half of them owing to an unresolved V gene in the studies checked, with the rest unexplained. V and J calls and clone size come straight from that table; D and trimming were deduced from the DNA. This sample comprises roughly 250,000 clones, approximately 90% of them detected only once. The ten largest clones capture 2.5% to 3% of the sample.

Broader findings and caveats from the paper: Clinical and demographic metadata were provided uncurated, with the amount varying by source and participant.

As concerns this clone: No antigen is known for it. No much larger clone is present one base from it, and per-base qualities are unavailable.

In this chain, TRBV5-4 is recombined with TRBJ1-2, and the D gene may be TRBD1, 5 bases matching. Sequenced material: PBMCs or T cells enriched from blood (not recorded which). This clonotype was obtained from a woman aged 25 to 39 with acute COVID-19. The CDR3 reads CASSPDSFGYTF. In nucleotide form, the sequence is TGTGCCAGCAGCCCCGACAGTTTTGGCTACACCTTC.